This TCR beta chain was recorded in a study of blood T cell repertoires in COVID-19. Study-wide context: Samples representing acute and convalescent COVID-19 were sourced from the United States, Italy and Spain. PBMCs, B-cell-depleted T cells, or T cells were the source of the cDNA or gDNA that made up the material.

Self-reported history from a screening survey and questionnaire set each donor's cohort. Germline V gene lookup returns CDR1 SNHLY and CDR2 FYNNEI. The CDR3 is 11 amino acids. The V and J ends lost 4 bases and 8 bases respectively, with 6 bases between them. Generated by immunoSEQ multiplex PCR, the TCRdb table keeps only in-frame clones and is missing some. The sample carries roughly 220,000 clones, over 75% recorded once. Sequenced sample: PBMCs or T cells enriched from blood (not recorded which). The chain joins TRBV2 to TRBJ2-1; D is unclear. The TCR comes from a man aged 25-40 years with acute COVID-19. CDR3 loop: CASSVGYEQFF. The CDR3 DNA follows: TGTGCCAGCAGTGTTGGCTATGAGCAGTTCTTC.